This paragraph covers one T cell receptor (beta chain) sequence. No antigen is known for it. Within one base of it there is no much larger clone, and no base qualities were kept. The time point label, as the study defines it: cycle 4 day 1 (C4D1), after five to seven weeks of nivolumab. Every trial patient had relapsed following autologous stem cell transplantation, and prior brentuximab vedotin exposure was what differed among cohorts A, B and C. Using a Miltenyi CD4+ T cell isolation kit, CD4+ T cells were purified from thawed PBMCs through magnetic negative selection. The trial cohort was composed of over 50 patients with relapsed/refractory classical Hodgkin lymphoma, for whom complete response, partial response or progressive disease was recorded as best overall response. In the multi-cohort phase II CheckMate 205 trial, trial patients received single-agent nivolumab. An independent review committee assessed best overall response by applying the 2007 International Working Group response criteria. Trial PBMCs were collected just before the start of nivolumab (C1D1) and during therapy at cycle 2 day 1 and cycle 4 day 1. Peripheral blood was collected in 8 mL Vacutainer Cell Preparation Tubes, from which PBMCs were isolated by centrifugation and then cryopreserved. Purified CD4+ and CD8+ fractions were prepared only for cases where an additional PBMC sample was available. On LS columns in a quadroMACS separator, the magnetically labelled cells were depleted, and the flow-through was collected as the purified fraction.

This specimen belongs to a study of PD-1 blockade in classical Hodgkin lymphoma (dated by TCRdb to the early 2020s). In the study overall: Nivolumab dosing was 3 mg/kg intravenously every 2 weeks, continuing until either disease progression or unacceptable toxicity. A peripheral blood immune signature of response to PD-1 blockade in classical Hodgkin lymphoma was defined using TCR beta sequencing and CyTOF.

Genomic DNA was isolated using the Qiagen DNeasy kit from unsorted PBMCs as well as from negatively selected CD4+ and CD8+ fractions. TCR beta CDR3 regions were subjected to amplification by immunoSEQ multiplex PCR with primers that anneal to V and J segments. A synthetic immune receptor repertoire was used to minimize amplification bias, and remaining bias was computationally removed after sequencing. Under the source paper's analysis protocol: Custom Python scripts were used to quantify repertoire diversity as the Shannon entropy index. Unsorted, CD4+ and CD8+ repertoires were examined separately, except in combined analyses, for which CD4+ and CD8+ sequences were merged in silico. A clone counted as expanded when the clone's frequency after treatment rose at least 2-fold relative to C1D1, and clones undetected at baseline were given a pseudocount of 0.5. Singleton clones were defined as clones with 0 or 1 copy at C1D1, and non-singleton clones were defined as clones with 2 or more copies. Clones expanded in unsorted samples were annotated as CD4+, CD8+ or unknown by matching protein sequences in sorted samples from the same patient. Diversity changes from C1D1 to C4D1 were tested in paired samples using Wilcoxon tests. TCRdb obtained this table from immuneACCESS and retained in-frame rearrangements with V and J assigned. These tables miss some clones; where compared with another copy, unresolved V genes account for less than half of the shortfall, and the remainder is unexplained. That table supplies the V and J calls and clone size; D and trimming were determined from the DNA. The sample contains approximately 29,000 clones, roughly four fifths of them found a single time. The top ten constitute around 0.62% of the sample.

Reading from cysteine to phenylalanine, the CDR3 counts 14 amino acids. The kept DNA is CDR3 alone, 42 bases in frame from the first base. CDR1 is given as SGHRS and CDR2 as YFSETQ, both from the germline V gene. For this chain, trimming is 0 bases at the V end and 8 bases at the J end, and the number of junction bases without a gene match is 4. The research as a whole found: Among trial patients, those achieving complete response had baseline diversity similar to that of newly diagnosed patients, while diversity was significantly lower in partial responders and progressors. Baseline TCR diversity was reported to be lower in newly diagnosed patients than in healthy donors and to be lower still in relapsed/refractory patients. By C4D1, a significant rise was seen in CD4+ TCR diversity but not in CD8+ TCR diversity (p=0.0027 vs p=0.16), and the rise was most apparent among complete responders (p=0.02). Only a single clinical trial cohort was studied, and what caused the repertoire differences, possibly disease activity or prior therapy, remained undefined. Lower diversity was observed in patients in whom nivolumab was started less than 1 year after ASCT, and these patients were excluded from later analyses so that confounding by immune reconstitution would be avoided.

This sequence uses TRBV5-1 and TRBJ1-4, with TRBD1 identical over 7 junction bases. This sequence was found in a human donor with classical Hodgkin lymphoma. Sequencing used CD4+ T cells from blood, obtained before the fourth cycle of nivolumab. The DNA sequence is as follows: TGCGCCAGCAGCTTGGGACAGGGATGGGAAAAACTGTTTTTT. The resulting protein is CASSLGQGWEKLFF.